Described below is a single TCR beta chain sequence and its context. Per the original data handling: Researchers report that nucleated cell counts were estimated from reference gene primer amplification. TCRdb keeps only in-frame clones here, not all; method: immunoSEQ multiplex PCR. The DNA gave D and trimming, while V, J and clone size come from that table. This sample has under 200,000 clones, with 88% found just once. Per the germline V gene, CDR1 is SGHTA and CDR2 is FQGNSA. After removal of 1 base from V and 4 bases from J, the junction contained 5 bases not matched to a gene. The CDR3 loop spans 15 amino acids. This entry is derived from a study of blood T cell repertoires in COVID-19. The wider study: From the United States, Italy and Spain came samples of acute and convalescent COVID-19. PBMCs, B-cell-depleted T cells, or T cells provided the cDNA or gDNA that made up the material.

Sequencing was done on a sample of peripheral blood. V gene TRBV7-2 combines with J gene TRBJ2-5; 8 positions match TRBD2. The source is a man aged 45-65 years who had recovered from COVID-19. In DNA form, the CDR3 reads TGTGCCAGCAGCTTAGGTCCGGCGGGGGGAGAGACCCAGTACTTC. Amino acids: CASSLGPAGGETQYF.